Each of the 15 T cell receptor beta chains below was sequenced from the same sample in a study of patients and donors after allogeneic stem cell transplantation. TCRdb reanalysed the RT-PCR reads using MiXCR and keeps one entry per CDR3 protein. The sample has around 170,000 distinct CDR3 sequences, about a quarter seen once. Sequenced: blood, either unsorted or a sorted T cell fraction (not recorded which). These receptors all come from a human donor who was either an allogeneic HSCT recipient or a stem cell or donor lymphocyte infusion donor (not recorded which). It is not recorded whose cells these are; they may come from a transplant donor.

Ten or more counts support this clonotype. The J gene is TRBJ1-2, the V gene TRBV29-1; D unclear. Trimming removed 0 bases from V and 0 bases from J, with 8 bases in between. CDR3 length: 14 residues. Germline lookup yields CDR1 SQVTM and CDR2 ANQGSEA. The CDR3: CSVEEEQPNYGYTF. The CDR3 DNA reads TGCAGCGTTGAAGAGGAACAGCCTAACTATGGCTACACCTTC.

The chain combines TRBV29-1 with TRBJ1-3; no definite D call. The CDR3 length is 15 residues. V lost 4 bases and J 0 bases, leaving 13 bases between the germline ends. CDR1 is SQVTM and CDR2 is ANQGSEA in the germline V gene. The CDR3 loop is CSVAPTVFSGNTIYF. The CDR3 DNA is TGCAGCGTTGCCCCTACAGTGTTCTCTGGAAACACCATATATTTT.

This rearrangement joins TRBV5-6 to TRBJ1-1, with TRBD1 as a possible D gene (5 bases). The CDR3 loop spans 15 amino acids. Trimming removed 0 bases at V and 5 bases at J, with 14 bases between. Germline CDR1 SGHDT, CDR2 YYEEEE. The CDR3 is CASSLGYTGVTEAFF. The DNA for the CDR3 is TGTGCCAGCAGCTTGGGTTATACGGGGGTTACTGAAGCTTTCTTT.

This clonotype was observed a handful of times. J is TRBJ1-5 and V is TRBV12-3 or TRBV12-4; D gene ambiguous. V lost 4 bases, J lost 5 bases, and 9 bases lay in between. The CDR3 contains 13 residues. CDR3 sequence reads: CASSSRQYQPQHF. Here the CDR3 DNA reads TGTGCCAGCAGTTCCCGACAATATCAGCCCCAGCATTTT.

This clonotype was picked up many times. The J gene is TRBJ1-1, the V gene TRBV10-3; no reliable D call. V lost 7 bases and J 1 base, leaving 10 bases between the germline ends. Germline V gives CDR1 ENHRY, CDR2 SYGVKD. This CDR3 has 13 amino acids. The CDR3: CAIIGEPNTEAFF. The CDR3 bases are TGTGCCATCATCGGGGAGCCGAACACTGAAGCTTTCTTT.

This clonotype came up a few times. The rearrangement uses TRBV5-1 and TRBJ1-6; a possible D gene is TRBD1 (6 bases). V lost 1 base and J lost 9, with 23 bases in between. This CDR3 is built from 18 residues. The germline CDR1 and CDR2 sequences are SGHRS and YFSETQ. CDR3 in DNA: TGCGCCAGCAGCTTGAACTACCGGGACATTTCGATTCGTTCACCCCTCCACTTT. Translation: CASSLNYRDISIRSPLHF.

CDR3: CASSQWGARGQPQHF. The CDR3 DNA follows: TGTGCCAGCAGCCAATGGGGGGCACGAGGACAGCCCCAGCATTTT. This sequence joins TRBV16 and TRBJ1-5; tentatively, D is TRBD1 (6 bases). Germline CDR1 and CDR2: KGHSY and FQNENV. Deletions cut 1 base from V and 7 bases from J, with 14 bases between. This CDR3 is built from 15 residues.

This clonotype was counted only a few times. J is TRBJ2-7 and V is TRBV10-3, with a possible D match to TRBD2 (6 bases). The CDR3 has 16 amino acids. V was shortened by 1 base and J by 2 bases, with 15 bases between the two germline ends. In germline, CDR1 is ENHRY, CDR2 SYGVKD. The CDR3 DNA reads TGTGCCATCAGTGAGTTGGGGGAGGATAGTACCTACGAGCAGTACTTC. Translation gives CAISELGEDSTYEQYF.

This clonotype has more than one count but fewer than ten. The chain couples TRBV5-6 to TRBJ2-1; tentatively, D is TRBD1 (6 bases). The CDR3 consists of 18 residues. Germline CDR1 SGHDT, CDR2 YYEEEE. V was trimmed by 6 bases and J by 2 bases, leaving 24 bases between them. CDR3 protein: CASTTSYRANMPYNEQFF. The CDR3 DNA follows: TGTGCCAGCACCACTTCCTACAGGGCAAATATGCCCTACAATGAGCAGTTCTTC. Based on the CDR3 plus reference TRBV5-6 and TRBJ2-1, the full variable domain is DAGVTQSPTHLIKTRGQQVTLRCSPKSGHDTVSWYQQALGQGPQFIFQYYEEEERQRGNFPDRFSGHQFPNYSSELNVNALLLGDSALYLCASTTSYRANMPYNEQFFGPGTRLTVL.

This clonotype was observed a handful of times. The V gene is TRBV7-8, the J gene TRBJ2-5; TRBD1 agrees at 7 bases. Germline CDR1 reads SGHVS; CDR2 reads FQNEAQ. CDR3 length equals 15 residues. Unmatched junction bases numbered 5, after V lost 2 bases and J lost 2 bases. The CDR3 DNA reads as TGTGCCAGCAGCTTATACAGGGGACGTCAAGAGACCCAGTACTTC. Protein product: CASSLYRGRQETQYF.

This clonotype has just a few counts. The chain's CDR3 is CASNYGQGGYNEQFF. The DNA of the CDR3 is TGCGCCAGCAATTACGGACAGGGAGGGTACAATGAGCAGTTCTTC. The J gene is TRBJ2-1, the V gene TRBV5-1; a possible D gene is TRBD1 (8 bases). This CDR3 is built from 15 residues. Germline CDR1 and CDR2: SGHRS and YFSETQ. Trimming removed 6 bases at V and 4 bases at J, with 17 bases between.

J is TRBJ2-7 and V is TRBV2, with 7 bases matching TRBD1. V was pared by 10 bases and J by 5 bases, with 11 bases of the junction left unmatched. Germline loops: CDR1 SNHLY, CDR2 FYNNEI. The CDR3 is made up of 13 amino acids. The CDR3 is CATSIDRANEQYF. The CDR3 DNA sequence: TGTGCCACCTCAATCGACAGGGCCAACGAGCAGTACTTC.

Concerning this clonotype itself: The final CDR3 position lacks the conserved phenylalanine or tryptophan, pointing to a likely read error. The chain employs TRBV7-9 and TRBJ2-1; the D gene is possibly TRBD2 (5 bases). Trimming pared 0 bases from V and 3 bases from J, leaving 9 bases between. The length of the CDR3 is 15 residues. Germline values: CDR1 SEHNR, CDR2 FQNEAQ (reference sequence). CDR3 loop: CASSLAGVYYNEQFL. The CDR3 nucleotides are TGTGCCAGCAGCTTAGCCGGGGTCTACTACAATGAGCAGTTCCTC.

V and J are TRBV19 and TRBJ2-5; TRBD2 agrees at 8 bases. Germline CDR1 LNHDA, CDR2 SQIVND (reference sequence). The CDR3 is 17 amino acids. V dropped 1 base and J dropped 0; count of bases not matched to a gene: 7. CDR3 in amino acids: CASSIVRRGAYQETQYF. For the CDR3, the DNA is TGTGCCAGTAGTATAGTACGGCGGGGGGCGTACCAAGAGACCCAGTACTTC.

This clonotype was detected ten times or more. CDR3 sequence reads: CATSPPWTGGSYEQYF. The CDR3 nucleotides read TGTGCCACCAGCCCCCCGTGGACAGGGGGCTCCTACGAGCAGTACTTC. The gene calls are TRBV15 and TRBJ2-7; TRBD1 agrees at 10 bases. The CDR3 has 16 amino acids. With 5 bases clipped from V and 0 bases from J, the junction kept 7 bases outside the gene matches. Germline V CDR1 and CDR2: LNHNV, YYDKDF (reference sequence).